Listed below are T cell receptor beta chains from one sample, sequenced in a study of circulating and synovial CD4+ cells in juvenile arthritis. The data were produced by immunoSEQ multiplex PCR, yet TCRdb's version contains in-frame clones alone and is incomplete. The sample comprises around 15,000 clones, about 90% of which are singletons, and roughly 0.75% rests with the top ten. Sequencing was performed on CD4+ T cells from blood. These receptors all stem from a human donor with juvenile idiopathic arthritis. CDR3s include the opening cysteine and the closing phenylalanine or tryptophan. The D gene is left open where the match is weak. Clone size, where shown, is once, few, many, or a class for clones that have expanded.

clone_size j_call d_call v_call cdr3_length cdr3_aa cdr3_nt
- TRBJ1-4 TRBD1 TRBV6-5 15 CASRQAGGRNEKLFF TGTGCCAGCAGGCAAGCAGGGGGCAGAAATGAAAAACTGTTTTTT
- TRBJ1-4 - TRBV9 14 CASSVGRVNEKLFF TGTGCCAGCAGCGTGGGCAGGGTTAATGAAAAACTGTTTTTT
- TRBJ2-1 TRBD2 TRBV25-1 15 CASSGTGLGYNEQFF TGTGCCAGCAGTGGGACGGGACTAGGGTACAATGAGCAGTTCTTC
- TRBJ1-1 TRBD1 TRBV4-3 14 CASRLQGGNTEAFF TGCGCCAGCAGACTACAGGGGGGGAACACTGAAGCTTTCTTT
- TRBJ2-7 TRBD2 TRBV27 16 CASSLKGLAGVYEQYF TGTGCCAGCAGTTTAAAGGGTCTAGCGGGAGTATACGAGCAGTACTTC
- TRBJ1-1 - TRBV7-9 12 CASSNRDTEAFF TGTGCCAGCAGCAACAGGGACACTGAAGCTTTCTTT
- TRBJ2-1 TRBD2 TRBV11-3 14 CASSLDSRLAEQFF TGTGCCAGCAGCTTAGATTCGAGACTAGCCGAGCAGTTCTTC
- TRBJ1-4 - TRBV19 15 CASSTYREANEKLFF TGTGCCAGTAGTACGTACAGGGAAGCTAATGAAAAACTGTTTTTT
- TRBJ2-2 TRBD2 TRBV5-1 15 CASSRTSGNTGELFF TGCGCCAGCAGCCGGACTAGCGGAAACACCGGGGAGCTGTTTTTT
- TRBJ2-5 TRBD1 TRBV2 13 CASRRTGLETQYF TGTGCCAGCAGGAGGACAGGGTTGGAGACCCAGTACTTC
- TRBJ2-5 - TRBV7-8 15 CASSSDSLGAETQYF TGTGCCAGCAGCTCGGACAGTCTCGGAGCAGAGACCCAGTACTTC
- TRBJ1-1 TRBD1 TRBV19 14 CASNPQGGNTEAFF TGTGCCAGTAACCCCCAGGGGGGGAACACTGAAGCTTTCTTT
- TRBJ2-7 - TRBV27 15 CASSSRPWTKGEQYF TGTGCCAGCAGTAGCCGCCCCTGGACAAAGGGCGAGCAGTACTTC
- TRBJ2-3 - TRBV7-2 12 CASSSGVYTQYF TGTGCCAGCAGCTCGGGAGTTTATACGCAGTATTTT
- TRBJ1-2 TRBD1 TRBV9 13 CASRTGMLGGYTF TGTGCCAGCCGGACAGGCATGTTGGGCGGCTACACCTTC
- TRBJ1-6 - TRBV9 16 CASSVSVSSDKSPLHF TGTGCCAGCAGCGTTAGCGTGAGCAGCGACAAATCACCCCTCCACTTT
- TRBJ2-1 - TRBV5-4 14 CASSLRTAHNEQFF TGTGCCAGCAGCCTACGGACAGCCCACAATGAGCAGTTCTTC
- TRBJ2-3 TRBD2 TRBV4-3 12 CASSPGGHTQYF TGCGCCAGCAGCCCGGGGGGACATACGCAGTATTTT
- TRBJ1-1 - TRBV5-1 12 CASSWGGDLAFF TGCGCCAGCAGCTGGGGGGGGGATTTGGCTTTCTTT
- TRBJ1-4 - TRBV7-2 15 CASSGRGVGIEKLFF TGTGCCAGCAGCGGCAGGGGAGTAGGGATTGAAAAACTGTTTTTT
- TRBJ1-3 - TRBV2 14 CASSPRDSGNTIYF TGTGCCAGCAGCCCCCGGGACTCTGGAAACACCATATATTTT
- TRBJ1-1 - TRBV29-1 10 CSVSNTEAFF TGCAGCGTTTCTAACACTGAAGCTTTCTTT
- TRBJ2-3 TRBD2 TRBV10-3 14 CAISDSSGGGTQYF TGTGCCATCAGTGACTCGAGCGGGGGGGGTACGCAGTATTTT
- TRBJ1-1 - TRBV6-5 15 CASTGTLDPNTEAFF TGTGCCAGCACCGGGACATTAGACCCGAACACTGAAGCTTTCTTT
once TRBJ1-5 TRBD1 TRBV27 18 CASSDSGTGPMSNQPQHF TGTGCCAGCAGCGATTCGGGGACAGGCCCTATGAGCAATCAGCCCCAGCATTTT
- TRBJ2-3 TRBD2 TRBV7-8 18 CASSLSGTSGRAPDTQYF TGTGCCAGCAGCTTATCCGGGACTAGCGGGAGGGCCCCAGATACGCAGTATTTT
few TRBJ1-3 - TRBV21-1 14 CASSNGGAGNTIYF TGTGCCAGCAGCAACGGAGGGGCTGGAAACACCATATATTTT
- TRBJ2-7 TRBD2 TRBV7-9 14 CASSPGLAGHEQYF TGTGCCAGCAGCCCCGGACTAGCGGGCCACGAGCAGTACTTC
- TRBJ1-5 TRBD1 TRBV11-2 16 CASSQGDGTVPQPQHF TGTGCCAGCAGTCAGGGGGACGGGACAGTACCTCAGCCCCAGCATTTT
- TRBJ2-7 - TRBV5-1 15 CASQGRGGPSYEQYF TGCGCCAGCCAGGGTAGGGGGGGGCCTTCCTACGAGCAGTACTTC
- TRBJ2-3 - TRBV7-3 15 CASSRGTGGIDTQYF TGTGCCAGTTCGCGGGGGACAGGAGGAATAGATACGCAGTATTTT
- TRBJ2-2 TRBD2 TRBV7-6 15 CASKLGTSDTGELFF TGTGCCAGCAAGTTAGGGACTAGCGATACCGGGGAGCTGTTTTTT
few TRBJ1-1 TRBD1 TRBV10-3 13 CAISGTGRTEAFF TGTGCCATCAGTGGGACAGGGCGCACTGAAGCTTTCTTT